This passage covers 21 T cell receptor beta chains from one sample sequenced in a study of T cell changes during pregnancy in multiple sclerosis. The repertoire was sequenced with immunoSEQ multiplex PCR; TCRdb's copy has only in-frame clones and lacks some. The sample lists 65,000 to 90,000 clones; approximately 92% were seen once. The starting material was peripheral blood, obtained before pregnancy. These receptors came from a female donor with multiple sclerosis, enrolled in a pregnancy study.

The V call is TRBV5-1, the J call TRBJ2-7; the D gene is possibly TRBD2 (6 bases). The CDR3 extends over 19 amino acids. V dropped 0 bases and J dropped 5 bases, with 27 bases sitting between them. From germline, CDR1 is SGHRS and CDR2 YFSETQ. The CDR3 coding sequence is TGCGCCAGCAGCTTGGAGGGATGGGCGGGAACTACCACTTTGCACGAGCAGTACTTC. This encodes CASSLEGWAGTTTLHEQYF. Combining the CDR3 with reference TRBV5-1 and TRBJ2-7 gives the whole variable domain KAGVTQTPRYLIKTRGQQVTLSCSPISGHRSVSWYQQTPGQGLQFLFEYFSETQRNKGNFPGRFSGRQFSNSRSEMNVSTLELGDSALYLCASSLEGWAGTTTLHEQYFGPGTRLTVT.

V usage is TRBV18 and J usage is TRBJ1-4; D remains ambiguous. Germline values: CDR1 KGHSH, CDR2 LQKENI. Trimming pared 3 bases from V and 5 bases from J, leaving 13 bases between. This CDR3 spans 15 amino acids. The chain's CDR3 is CASSPFGVANEKLFF. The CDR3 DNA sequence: TGTGCCAGCTCACCCTTCGGGGTGGCCAATGAAAAACTGTTTTTT. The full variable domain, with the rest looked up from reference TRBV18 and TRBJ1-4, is NAGVMQNPRHLVRRRGQEARLRCSPMKGHSHVYWYRQLPEEGLKFMVYLQKENIIDESGMPKERFSAEFPKEGPSILRIQQVVRGDSAAYFCASSPFGVANEKLFFGSGTQLSVL.

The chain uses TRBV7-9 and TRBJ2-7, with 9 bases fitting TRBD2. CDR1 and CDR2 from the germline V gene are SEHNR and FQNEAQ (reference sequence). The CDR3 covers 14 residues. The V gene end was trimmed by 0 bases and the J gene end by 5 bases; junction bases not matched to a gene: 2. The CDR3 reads CASSLAGLANEQYF. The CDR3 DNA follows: TGTGCCAGCAGCTTAGCCGGACTAGCGAACGAGCAGTACTTC.

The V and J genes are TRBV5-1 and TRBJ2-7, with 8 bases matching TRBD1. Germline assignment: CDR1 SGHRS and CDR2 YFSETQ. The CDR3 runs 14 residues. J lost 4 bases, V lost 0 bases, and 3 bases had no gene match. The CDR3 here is CASSLEGQVYEQYF. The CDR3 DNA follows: TGCGCCAGCAGCTTGGAGGGACAGGTTTACGAGCAGTACTTC. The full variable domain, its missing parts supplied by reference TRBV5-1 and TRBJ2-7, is KAGVTQTPRYLIKTRGQQVTLSCSPISGHRSVSWYQQTPGQGLQFLFEYFSETQRNKGNFPGRFSGRQFSNSRSEMNVSTLELGDSALYLCASSLEGQVYEQYFGPGTRLTVT.

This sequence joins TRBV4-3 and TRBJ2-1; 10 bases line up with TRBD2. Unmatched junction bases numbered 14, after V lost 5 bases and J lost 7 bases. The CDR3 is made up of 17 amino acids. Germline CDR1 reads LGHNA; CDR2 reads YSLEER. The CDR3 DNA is TGCGCCAGCAGCAGATCAGAAAGCGGGAGGGGGGGAAATGAGCAGTTCTTC. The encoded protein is CASSRSESGRGGNEQFF.

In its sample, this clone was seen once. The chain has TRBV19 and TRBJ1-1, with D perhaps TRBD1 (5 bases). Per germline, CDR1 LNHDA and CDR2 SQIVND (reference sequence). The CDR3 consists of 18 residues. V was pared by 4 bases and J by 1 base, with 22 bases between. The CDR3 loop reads CASSKRLAGLSANTEAFF. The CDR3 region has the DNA TGTGCCAGTAGTAAAAGGTTGGCAGGGCTGTCGGCGAACACTGAAGCTTTCTTT.

CDR3: CASSQSTANNEQFF. The CDR3 coding sequence is TGTGCCAGTAGTCAATCGACAGCCAACAATGAGCAGTTCTTC. The gene calls are TRBV19 and TRBJ2-1; D is possibly TRBD1 (5 bases). Looked up from germline, CDR1 is LNHDA and CDR2 is SQIVND (reference sequence). Trimming left V 5 bases short and J 5 bases short, with 13 bases between. The CDR3 totals 14 residues.

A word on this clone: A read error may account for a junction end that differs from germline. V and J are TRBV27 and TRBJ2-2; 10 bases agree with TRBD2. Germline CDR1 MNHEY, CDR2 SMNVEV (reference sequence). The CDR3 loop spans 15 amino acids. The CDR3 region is CASSLSSGRAGELFF. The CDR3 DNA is TGTGCCAGCAGTCTATCTAGCGGGAGAGCCGGGGAGCTGTTTTTT.

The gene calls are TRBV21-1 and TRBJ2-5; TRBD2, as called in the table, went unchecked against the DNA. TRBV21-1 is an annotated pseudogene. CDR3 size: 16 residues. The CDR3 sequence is CASSKLKTSGKETQYF. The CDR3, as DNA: TGTGCCAGCAGCAAACTGAAGACTAGCGGGAAGGAGACCCAGTACTTC.

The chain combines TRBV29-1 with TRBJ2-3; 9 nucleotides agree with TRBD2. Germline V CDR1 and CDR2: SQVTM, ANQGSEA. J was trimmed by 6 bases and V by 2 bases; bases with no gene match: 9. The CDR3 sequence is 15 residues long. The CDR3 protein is CSVEPSGTLTDTQYF. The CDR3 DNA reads TGCAGCGTTGAACCTAGCGGGACGTTGACCGATACGCAGTATTTT.

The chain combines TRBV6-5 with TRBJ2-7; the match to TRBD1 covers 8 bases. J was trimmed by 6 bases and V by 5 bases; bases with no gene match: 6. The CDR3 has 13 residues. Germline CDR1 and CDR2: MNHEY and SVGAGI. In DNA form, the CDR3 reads TGTGCCAGCAGTCCCGGGACAGGTACCGAGCAGTACTTC. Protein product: CASSPGTGTEQYF.

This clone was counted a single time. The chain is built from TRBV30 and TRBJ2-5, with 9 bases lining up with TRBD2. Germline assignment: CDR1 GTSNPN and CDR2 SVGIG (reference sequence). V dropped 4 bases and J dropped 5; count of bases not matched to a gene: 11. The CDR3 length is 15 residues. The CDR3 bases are TGTGCCTGGAAAGCTGGCGGGAGGGCCTGGGAGACCCAGTACTTC. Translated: CAWKAGGRAWETQYF.

Here the CDR3 DNA reads TGTGCCAGCGGAAGGCCGGGACTTCTCCCTAGCACAGATACGCAGTATTTT. Protein: CASGRPGLLPSTDTQYF. This chain connects TRBV27 to TRBJ2-3, with D possibly being TRBD2 (6 bases). This CDR3 is built from 17 residues. Deletions cut 8 bases from V and 0 bases from J, with 21 bases between. The germline CDR1 and CDR2 sequences are MNHEY and SMNVEV (reference sequence).

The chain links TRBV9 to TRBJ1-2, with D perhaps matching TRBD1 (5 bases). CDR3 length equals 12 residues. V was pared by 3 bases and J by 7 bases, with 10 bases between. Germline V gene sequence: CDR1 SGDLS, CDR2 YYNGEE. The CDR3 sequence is CASSAQGGGYTF. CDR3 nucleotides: TGTGCCAGCAGCGCTCAGGGCGGTGGCTACACCTTC. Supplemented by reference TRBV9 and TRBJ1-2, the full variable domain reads DSGVTQTPKHLITATGQRVTLRCSPRSGDLSVYWYQQSLDQGLQFLIQYYNGEERAKGNILERFSAQQFPDLHSELNLSSLELGDSALYFCASSAQGGGYTFGSGTRLTVV.

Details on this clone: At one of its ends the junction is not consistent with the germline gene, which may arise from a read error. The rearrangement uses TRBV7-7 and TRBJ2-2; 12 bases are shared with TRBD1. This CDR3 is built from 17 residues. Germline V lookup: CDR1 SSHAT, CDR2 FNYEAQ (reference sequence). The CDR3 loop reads CASSLLGQGANAGELFF. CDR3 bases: TGTGCTAGCAGCCTACTGGGACAGGGGGCAAATGCCGGGGAGCTGTTTTTT.

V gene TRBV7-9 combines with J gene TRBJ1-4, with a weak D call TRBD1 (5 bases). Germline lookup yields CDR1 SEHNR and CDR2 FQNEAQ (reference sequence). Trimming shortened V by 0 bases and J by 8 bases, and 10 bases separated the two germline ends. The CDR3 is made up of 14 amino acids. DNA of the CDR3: TGTGCCAGCAGCTTAGCCCGGGGGATAGAAAAACTGTTTTTT. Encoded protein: CASSLARGIEKLFF.

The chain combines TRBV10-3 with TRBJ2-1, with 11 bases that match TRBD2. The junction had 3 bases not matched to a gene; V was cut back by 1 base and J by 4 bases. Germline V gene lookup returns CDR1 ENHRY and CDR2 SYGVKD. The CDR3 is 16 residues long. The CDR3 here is CAISELIAGGYNEQFF. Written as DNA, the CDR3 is TGTGCCATCAGTGAGTTAATAGCGGGAGGGTACAATGAGCAGTTCTTC.

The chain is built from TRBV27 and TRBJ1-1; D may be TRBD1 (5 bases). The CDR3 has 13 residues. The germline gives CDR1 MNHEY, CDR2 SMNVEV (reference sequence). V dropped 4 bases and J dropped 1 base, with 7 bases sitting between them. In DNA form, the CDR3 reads TGTGCCAGCAGTTCCAGGGCGAACACTGAAGCTTTCTTT. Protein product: CASSSRANTEAFF.

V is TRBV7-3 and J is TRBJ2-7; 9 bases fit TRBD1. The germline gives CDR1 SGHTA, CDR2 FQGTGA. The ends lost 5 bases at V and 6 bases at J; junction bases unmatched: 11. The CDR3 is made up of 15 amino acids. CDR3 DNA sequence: TGTGCCAGCAGCCAGACCGGGACAGGGATCGGCGAGCAGTACTTC. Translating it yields CASSQTGTGIGEQYF.

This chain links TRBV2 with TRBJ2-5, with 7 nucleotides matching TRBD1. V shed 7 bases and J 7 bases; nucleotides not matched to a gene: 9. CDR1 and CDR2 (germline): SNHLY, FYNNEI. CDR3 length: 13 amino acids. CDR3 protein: CASTEGGRGTQYF. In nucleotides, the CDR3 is TGTGCCAGCACCGAAGGGGGCCGGGGGACCCAGTACTTC. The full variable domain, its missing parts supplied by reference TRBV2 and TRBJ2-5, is EPEVTQTPSHQVTQMGQEVILRCVPISNHLYFYWYRQILGQKVEFLVSFYNNEISEKSEIFDDQFSVERPDGSNFTLKIRSTKLEDSAMYFCASTEGGRGTQYFGPGTRLLVL.

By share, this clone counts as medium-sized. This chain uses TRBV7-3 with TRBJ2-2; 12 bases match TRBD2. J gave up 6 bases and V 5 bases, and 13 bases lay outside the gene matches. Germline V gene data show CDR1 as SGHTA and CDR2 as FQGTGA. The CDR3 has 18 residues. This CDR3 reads CASSPRTSGMFLAGELFF. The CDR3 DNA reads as TGTGCCAGCAGCCCTCGGACTAGCGGGATGTTTTTGGCCGGGGAGCTGTTTTTT.